A selection of T cell receptor beta chains follows, all from one sample in a study of response to subunit inactivated influenza vaccine. TCRdb ran MiXCR on the RT-PCR reads and lists one entry per CDR3 protein. The sample yields 450,000 to 500,000 distinct CDR3 sequences, over 9.5% seen once. The starting material was PBMCs from blood, obtained roughly 48 days after vaccination. All receptors come from a middle-aged man who received an inactivated influenza vaccine. Each CDR3 is given with its conserved first and last residue. The D gene is left open where the match is weak. Rows may omit the clone size; those that give it use once, few, many or a size class.

>10|TRBV6-2/TRBV6-3|TRBJ2-1|-|few
TGTGCCAGCAGCCAAGGCAAGCAGTTCTTC
CASSQGKQFF
>18|TRBV14|TRBJ2-1|-|-
TGTGCCAGCAGCCAAGATCTTTTAACGGGGAGACCCTACAATGAGCAGTTCTTC
CASSQDLLTGRPYNEQFF
>12|TRBV12-3/TRBV12-4|TRBJ2-5|TRBD1|-
TGTGCCAGCAGTAGGGACAGCGGGACCCAGTACTTC
CASSRDSGTQYF
>13|TRBV6-1|TRBJ2-7|TRBD1|many
TGTGCCAGCAGCCGGGACAGACTCTACGAGCAGTACTTC
CASSRDRLYEQYF
>15|TRBV5-6|TRBJ2-5|-|-
TGTGCCAGCAGCTTTTTGGGGATTGATCAAGAGACCCAGTACTTC
CASSFLGIDQETQYF
>18|TRBV11-2|TRBJ2-2|TRBD2|-
TGTGCCAGCAGCCCCCCGGGCCGGCTAGCGGGATACACCGGGGAGCTGTTTTTT
CASSPPGRLAGYTGELFF
>14|TRBV20-1|TRBJ2-5|-|many
TGCAGTGCTAGACGCCGGCGGGGTGGGGAGACCCAGTACTTC
CSARRRRGGETQYF
>15|TRBV7-2|TRBJ2-7|TRBD1|few
TGTGCCAGCAGCCAGACAGGGGGGAGCTCCTACGAGCAGTACTTC
CASSQTGGSSYEQYF
>17|TRBV6-5|TRBJ1-1|-|-
TGTGCCAGCAGTTACCCTGCCGACATTGGGCCGAACACTGAAGCTTTCTTT
CASSYPADIGPNTEAFF
>15|TRBV4-1|TRBJ2-5|-|many
TGCGCCAGCAGCCAAGACTCGGCCAGGGAACAGACCCAGTACTTC
CASSQDSAREQTQYF
>14|TRBV29-1|TRBJ1-4|-|few
TGCAGCGTTCCGGCTGGGGGGCCTAATGAAAAACTGTTTTTT
CSVPAGGPNEKLFF
>14|TRBV12-3/TRBV12-4|TRBJ1-4|-|-
TGTGCCAGCAGTTTCGGGCTTCCCAATGAAAAACTGTTTTTT
CASSFGLPNEKLFF
>15|TRBV12-3/TRBV12-4|TRBJ2-4|-|-
TGTGCCAGCAGTGTGGGAGGGGGTACCAAAAACATTCAGTACTTC
CASSVGGGTKNIQYF
>14|TRBV7-9|TRBJ1-2|-|-
TGTGCCAGCAGCTTTCAGGGGCTTCTCCCAGGCTACACCTTC
CASSFQGLLPGYTF
>16|TRBV4-2|TRBJ2-1|TRBD2|-
TGTGCCAGCAGCCGAGAAAGCGGGGGGGCTCACAATGAGCAGTTCTTC
CASSRESGGAHNEQFF
>15|TRBV7-2|TRBJ2-7|-|many
TGTGCCAGCAGCCTCCACTCCGGGGCGGACTACGAGCAGTACTTC
CASSLHSGADYEQYF
>14|TRBV6-2/TRBV6-3|TRBJ2-1|TRBD1|-
TGTGCCAGCAGGCCGACAGGGGGGAAGGGTGAGCAGTTCTTC
CASRPTGGKGEQFF
>15|TRBV5-5|TRBJ2-7|-|few
TGTGCCAGCAGCTTGGAGCCGTGGAGCTCCTACGAGCAGTACTTC
CASSLEPWSSYEQYF
>20|TRBV28|TRBJ2-1|TRBD2|-
TGTGCCAGCAGTTCCCGCGAGACGCATCTAGCGGGAGGACCCTACAATGAGCAGTTCTTC
CASSSRETHLAGGPYNEQFF
>14|TRBV7-2|TRBJ1-1|TRBD1|few
TGTGCCAGCAGCACTGGACAGGGGTACTCTGAAGCTTTCTTT
CASSTGQGYSEAFF
>14|TRBV5-1|TRBJ1-2|-|-
TGCGCCAGCAGCTTGTCAGGGGCGAACTATGGCTACACCTTC
CASSLSGANYGYTF
>15|TRBV4-3|TRBJ1-5|TRBD1|-
TGCGCCAGCAGCCGGGGGACAGGGGACAATCAGCCCCAGCATTTT
CASSRGTGDNQPQHF
>18|TRBV29-1|TRBJ2-5|TRBD2|-
TGCAGCGTTGAAAGCCCCGAGGGTGATAGCGGGATTCAAGAGACCCAGTACTTC
CSVESPEGDSGIQETQYF
>15|TRBV25-1|TRBJ1-4|-|-
TGTGCCAGCAGTGAACCCGGCAGGACTAATGAAAAACTGTTTTTT
CASSEPGRTNEKLFF
>15|TRBV7-2|TRBJ2-7|TRBD2|-
TGTGCCAGCAGCTTAGCAGTTAGCGGGAGTGACGAGCAGTACTTC
CASSLAVSGSDEQYF
>14|TRBV6-5|TRBJ1-2|-|-
TGTGCCAGCAGTTATCACGGGTCTAACTATGGCTACACCTTC
CASSYHGSNYGYTF
>15|TRBV19|TRBJ2-7|TRBD2|-
TGTGCCAGTAGTATAGGGACTAGCGGACACTACGAGCAGTACTTC
CASSIGTSGHYEQYF
>16|TRBV7-9|TRBJ2-3|TRBD1|many
TGTGCCAGCAGCAAGGGACAGGGGTCTAGCACAGATACGCAGTATTTT
CASSKGQGSSTDTQYF
>12|TRBV6-2/TRBV6-3|TRBJ2-4|-|few
TGTGCCAGTGGGGGAGCCAAAAACATTCAGTACTTC
CASGGAKNIQYF
>13|TRBV30|TRBJ2-3|-|few
TGTGCCTGGAGTGCGGGATCCCTAGATACGCAGTATTTT
CAWSAGSLDTQYF
>14|TRBV20-1|TRBJ1-4|-|few
TGCAGTGCTAGCAGCATGGAAGAAGATGAAAAACTGTTTTTT
CSASSMEEDEKLFF
>16|TRBV5-1|TRBJ2-1|-|-
TGCGCCAGCAGCCCACCCGTTGGGGAGATCTACAATGAGCAGTTCTTC
CASSPPVGEIYNEQFF
>13|TRBV5-1|TRBJ2-7|-|many
TGTGCCAGCAGTTTAGGCCAGGGGAACGAGCAGTACTTC
CASSLGQGNEQYF
>16|TRBV29-1|TRBJ2-6|TRBD1|many
TGCAGCGTTGCAGGGGGCGCAAGGTCTGGGGCCAACGTCCTGACTTTC
CSVAGGARSGANVLTF
>16|TRBV11-2|TRBJ2-5|TRBD2|-
TGTGCCAGCAGCTTAAGGTTGCGGGAGCGGTGGGAGACCCAGTACTTC
CASSLRLRERWETQYF
>16|TRBV11-2|TRBJ2-7|-|-
TGTGCCAGCAGCTCCTCCGGGCAGAGTCGCTCCTACGAGCAGTACTTC
CASSSSGQSRSYEQYF
>16|TRBV5-1|TRBJ1-6|TRBD1|-
TGCGCCAGCAGCTTGGGCGGGACAGACAAAAATTCACCCCTCCACTTT
CASSLGGTDKNSPLHF
>19|TRBV11-1|TRBJ2-1|TRBD2|-
TGTGCCAGCAGCCCGCTGGGTTCAAGTTGGGAGCGGGAGATGAATGAGCAGTTCTTC
CASSPLGSSWEREMNEQFF
>13|TRBV20-1|TRBJ2-5|-|many
TGCAGTGCTGCCCAGGGGTCGGAAGAGACCCAGTACTTC
CSAAQGSEETQYF
>14|TRBV20-1|TRBJ2-4|-|few
TGCAAAAGGTCTTCACGCGGGTCCAAAAACATTCAGTACTTC
CKRSSRGSKNIQYF
>14|TRBV6-1|TRBJ1-4|TRBD1|-
TGTGCCAGCAGGGACCCTGGGACAGGGGGCAAACTGTTTTTT
CASRDPGTGGKLFF
>13|TRBV12-3/TRBV12-4|TRBJ1-1|-|few
TGTGCCACCTCTGAAATGGGTTCAAAGGCAGCTTTCTTT
CATSEMGSKAAFF
>14|TRBV9|TRBJ2-3|-|many
TGTGCCAGCAAGGGGGGGGCCGACACAGATACGCAGTATTTT
CASKGGADTDTQYF
>13|TRBV12-3/TRBV12-4|TRBJ2-7|-|many
TGTGCCAGCTCGGGACTGGAGAGTTACGAGCAGTACTTC
CASSGLESYEQYF
>15|TRBV20-1|TRBJ2-1|TRBD2|few
TGCAGTGCTAGCCCAGGGACTAGGGACTACAATGAGCAGTTCTTC
CSASPGTRDYNEQFF
>15|TRBV7-6|TRBJ2-2|-|few
TGTGCCAGCAGCTTAGGTGCCAGCCCCACCGGGGAGCTGTTTTTT
CASSLGASPTGELFF
>17|TRBV20-1|TRBJ2-3|-|-
TGCAGTGCCACCGGGGACACCCCGAGTCCTTTCACAGATACGCAGTATTTT
CSATGDTPSPFTDTQYF
>14|TRBV24-1|TRBJ1-1|TRBD1|few
TGTGCCACCAGTGACCCTCGGACAGGGACTGAAGCTTTCTTT
CATSDPRTGTEAFF
>16|TRBV6-5|TRBJ2-7|-|few
TGTGCCAGCAGTTACTCAAGCGGCGTCCCCAACTACGAGCAGTACTTC
CASSYSSGVPNYEQYF
>14|TRBV12-3/TRBV12-4|TRBJ1-4|-|few
TGTGCCAGCAGGAGACCGGGAGGTAGTGAAAAACTGTTTTTT
CASRRPGGSEKLFF
>17|TRBV25-1|TRBJ2-5|TRBD1|few
TGTGCCAGCAGTGAAGTTTGGGGGACAGGGACCCAAGAGACCCAGTACTTC
CASSEVWGTGTQETQYF
>17|TRBV5-1|TRBJ2-7|TRBD1|few
TGCGCCAGCAGCTCCCTCGGTTCGACAGGACAGGGCCTCGAGCAGTACTTC
CASSSLGSTGQGLEQYF
>11|TRBV28|TRBJ2-5|-|many
TGTGCCAGCAGGTCTCCGGAGACCCAGTACTTC
CASRSPETQYF
>17|TRBV12-3/TRBV12-4|TRBJ2-3|TRBD2|few
TGTGCCAGCAGTTCCTCCGGGACTAGCGGTAGCACAGATACGCAGTATTTT
CASSSSGTSGSTDTQYF
>12|TRBV20-1|TRBJ1-5|-|many
TGCAGTGCTGGGGGTTTGAGGCAGCCCCAGCATTTT
CSAGGLRQPQHF